This T cell receptor (beta chain) was found in a study of blood T cell repertoires in COVID-19. As for the study in general: The analysed material was cDNA or gDNA that came from T cells, B-cell-depleted T cells, or PBMCs.

Produced via immunoSEQ multiplex PCR; TCRdb's table is partial and in-frame only. The sample contains about 160,000 clones, about 93% of which appear only once. The CDR3 is 14 amino acids. V was pared by 5 bases and J by 4 bases, with 11 bases between. The germline gives CDR1 KGHDR, CDR2 SFDVKD. Sequencing input: peripheral blood. The genes are TRBV24-1 and TRBJ1-5, with D perhaps matching TRBD1 (6 bases). The clonotype originates from a woman between 45 and 60 years old with acute or convalescent COVID-19. CDR3 amino acids: CATSVPGTNQPQHF. The CDR3 DNA reads TGTGCCACCAGTGTACCGGGGACAAATCAGCCCCAGCATTTT.